This TCR beta chain was found in a study of blood T cells in healthy people across ages. Primers used in a second PCR of roughly 6 to 11 cycles were a sample-barcoded 5' primer and a J-beta primer mix. TCRdb independently ran MiXCR on the 5' RACE reads; one entry per CDR3 protein. The sample comprises over 1,500,000 distinct CDR3 sequences, roughly 52% of which are singletons, and more than 2% rests with the top ten. Remarks on this clonotype: Its antigen is not known.

The CDR3 is 16 residues long. General study points: A conclusive naive versus antigen-experienced comparison was prevented by the unsorted PBMCs. Measured against age, TCR beta diversity per million T cells decreased in a roughly linear manner.

The sample was blood. The TCR comes from a woman in her 40s in good health. This chain joins TRBV12-3 or TRBV12-4 and TRBJ2-7; 9 positions agree with TRBD2. The DNA matches TRBJ2-4 better at its end, which makes the J call doubtful. In nucleotides, the CDR3 is TGTGCCAGCAGTTTTTTTGCTAGCGGGGTTCAAAACATTCAGTACTTC. It yields the protein CASSFFASGVQNIQYF.